The rows below give T cell receptor beta chains drawn from one sample of a study of T cell responses to AZD1222 COVID-19 vaccine. Method: immunoSEQ multiplex PCR; TCRdb's copy keeps in-frame clones and lacks some. This table has 100,000 to 150,000 clones, around 90% appearing once. This specimen consisted of peripheral blood, obtained 28 days after the second dose of the MenACWY control vaccine. The receptor set was obtained from an adult who received the MenACWY meningococcal vaccine as a control. Each CDR3 is given without its conserved first and last residue. Fields, in order: V gene, J gene, CDR3 protein.

TRBV7-3,TRBJ2-2,ASSPKGSGELF
TRBV2,TRBJ2-1,ASSGQGSSYNEQF
TRBV19,TRBJ1-1,ASSGQGTEAF
TRBV18,TRBJ2-1,ASSPIAGSGGSYNEQF
TRBV19,TRBJ2-5,ASSPDRETLETQY
TRBV13,TRBJ1-1,ASSAETGDLDTEAF
TRBV25-1,TRBJ1-1,ASKGGGGRTEAF
TRBV5-1,TRBJ2-7,ASSLITGGVDEQY
TRBV5-1,TRBJ2-2,ASRGGHANTGELF
TRBV27,TRBJ2-3,ASRGTSGYGGTDTQY
TRBV27,TRBJ2-7,ASRGLAGLYEQY
TRBV24-1,TRBJ2-3,ATSDPDGPGDTQY
TRBV20-1,TRBJ2-3,CASGVGLGQGGTQY
TRBV11-2,TRBJ2-1,ASSPVVRVGWGEQF
TRBV28,TRBJ2-2,ASSLRGGELF
TRBV19,TRBJ2-6,ASNQGSGANVLT
TRBV3-1/TRBV3-2,TRBJ2-5,ASSPRHGEQTQY
TRBV14,TRBJ2-5,ASSQDLASGGTETQY
TRBV6-1,TRBJ1-5,ASSEVSAANQPQH
TRBV27,TRBJ1-1,ASSLRPMNTEAF
TRBV5-1,TRBJ2-3,ASSLGAGGSTDTQY
TRBV6-4,TRBJ2-1,ASSDSVLGGYNEQF
TRBV9,TRBJ2-5,ASSVGTSGGSQETQY
TRBV10-3,TRBJ1-5,AISESLGALATGFR
TRBV16,TRBJ1-3,ASSPQTSGNTIY
TRBV11-2,TRBJ2-7,ASSLWGTSYEQY
TRBV11-2,TRBJ1-1,ASSLGGRRTEAF
TRBV29-1,TRBJ1-2,SAGIGTGNYGYT
TRBV19,TRBJ2-2,ASSIGRYRTTGELF
TRBV4-1,TRBJ2-7,ASSQAGLAGASSYEQY
TRBV2,TRBJ1-5,ATKRNTDQPQH
TRBV9,TRBJ2-5,ASRLGRWGQTQY
TRBV5-4,TRBJ2-1,ASSGGAGGSSYNEQF
TRBV28,TRBJ2-5,ASSSIRGRKTQY
TRBV11-1,TRBJ2-3,ASSLAPGEGLPTDTQY
TRBV7-8,TRBJ1-3,ACRREAGNTIY
TRBV19,TRBJ2-7,ASRASGSPIDEQY
TRBV19,TRBJ1-5,ASNSGLWIQQNRDQPQH
TRBV28,TRBJ2-2,ASSTGTTNTGELF
TRBV13,TRBJ1-3,ASSFYDRGGSGNTIY
TRBV4-2,TRBJ2-1,ASSQAGQGIYNEQF
TRBV28,TRBJ1-5,ASTGGTGLSSNQPQH
TRBV7-2,TRBJ2-4,ASSPQLGVNIQY
TRBV6-2/TRBV6-3,TRBJ1-6,ASSSNSPLH
TRBV12-3/TRBV12-4,TRBJ2-3,ASTSTDTQY
TRBV11-2,TRBJ2-5,ASSRTGGDLETQY
TRBV19,TRBJ1-2,ASTTDREGDYGYT
TRBV28,TRBJ2-7,ASSFRGGRSYEQY
TRBV9,TRBJ2-1,ASSGRVF
TRBV15,TRBJ2-3,ATSRPGTGGKTDTQY
TRBV19,TRBJ1-5,ASSIDPSGAASRGGNQPQH
TRBV12-3/TRBV12-4,TRBJ2-4,ASRKQGRDIQY
TRBV19,TRBJ2-1,ASSVTSGETYNEQF